The clone carrying this T cell receptor (beta chain) appeared a few times. This sample is part of a study of T cells in Graves' hyperthyroidism and ophthalmopathy. The study left out patients who had uncontrolled infection, other autoimmune disease, pregnancy or lactation. Per the germline V gene, CDR1 is SNHLY and CDR2 is FYNNEI. The CDR3 loop spans 14 amino acids. V was clipped by 7 bases and J by 4 bases; unmatched bases: 6. The investigators amplified TCR beta CDR3 regions from RNA transcripts. When the TCR CDR3 underwent first-round RT-PCR, the HTBI primer set was used. Using its own MiXCR run on the multiplex PCR reads, TCRdb lists one record per CDR3 protein. The sample holds about 270,000 distinct CDR3 sequences, 20% to 25% seen once.

V and J are TRBV2 and TRBJ2-2; 7 nucleotides align to TRBD1. The sequence was obtained from a man aged 30-40 years with Graves' ophthalmopathy. The specimen was blood. This CDR3 is CASTRQGGTGELFF. The CDR3 DNA sequence: TGTGCCAGCACCCGACAGGGCGGCACCGGGGAGCTGTTTTTT. The entire variable domain, with the rest obtained from reference TRBV2 and TRBJ2-2, is as follows: EPEVTQTPSHQVTQMGQEVILRCVPISNHLYFYWYRQILGQKVEFLVSFYNNEISEKSEIFDDQFSVERPDGSNFTLKIRSTKLEDSAMYFCASTRQGGTGELFFGEGSRLTVL.